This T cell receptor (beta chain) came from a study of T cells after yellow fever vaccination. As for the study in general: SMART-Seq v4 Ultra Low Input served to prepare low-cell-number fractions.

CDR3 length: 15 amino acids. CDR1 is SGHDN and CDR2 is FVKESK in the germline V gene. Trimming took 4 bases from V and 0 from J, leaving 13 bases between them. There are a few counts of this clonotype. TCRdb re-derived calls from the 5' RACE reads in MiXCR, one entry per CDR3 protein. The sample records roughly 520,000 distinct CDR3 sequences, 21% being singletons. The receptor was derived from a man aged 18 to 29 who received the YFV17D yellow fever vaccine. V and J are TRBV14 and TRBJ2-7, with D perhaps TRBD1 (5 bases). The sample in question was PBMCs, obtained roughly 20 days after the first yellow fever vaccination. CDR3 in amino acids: CASSPLGHSSYEQYF. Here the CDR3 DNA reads TGTGCCAGCAGCCCCCTTGGACATTCCTCCTACGAGCAGTACTTC.